This T cell receptor (beta chain) was profiled in a study of CD8+ T cells in alopecia areata. Across the study: Patients in the treated group were given tofacitinib by mouth, 5 to 10 mg twice a day.

The V gene end was trimmed by 1 base and the J gene end by 5 bases; junction bases not matched to a gene: 13. The germline gives CDR1 MGHRA, CDR2 YSYEKL. This CDR3 is built from 17 residues. TCR sequencing used cDNA made by reverse transcription of extracted RNA. Assay used: immunoSEQ multiplex PCR; TCRdb lists only in-frame clones, some missing. The repertoire consists of around 140,000 clones, with more than 45% occurring once and the leading ten covering more than 6.5%. The sample taken for sequencing was CD4+ T cells sorted from blood. The clonotype was recovered from a human donor with alopecia areata. The chain recombines TRBV4-1 with TRBJ1-2, with 7 bases that match TRBD1. Here the CDR3 reads CASSQGLARGGIYGYTF. As DNA, the CDR3 is TGCGCCAGCAGCCAAGGCCTGGCCAGGGGGGGGATATATGGCTACACCTTC.